This T cell receptor beta chain appears in the sequencing data of a study of blood T cells in healthy people across ages. Next came a second PCR, run for roughly 6 to 11 cycles, which used a sample-barcoded 5' primer along with a J-beta primer mix. A single record per CDR3 protein comes from TCRdb applying MiXCR to the 5' RACE reads. The sample has hundreds of thousands of distinct CDR3 sequences; around 25% are singletons. The trim removed 2 bases at V and 0 bases at J, leaving 5 bases unmatched. CDR3 length equals 16 residues. The germline gives CDR1 SEHNR, CDR2 FQNEAQ (reference sequence). The same sample was also used in a study of T cells of mothers and their children.

The chain employs TRBV7-9 and TRBJ2-7, with 9 bases matching TRBD2. This clonotype originated in a boy between 5 and 17 years old in good health. The specimen sequenced was blood. CDR3: CASSLPGLALSYEQYF. Written as DNA, the CDR3 is TGTGCCAGCAGCTTACCGGGACTAGCCCTCTCCTACGAGCAGTACTTC.